This T cell receptor beta chain is from a study of multiple sclerosis patients with progressive multifocal leukoencephalopathy. Time point defined: time of PML onset. Sequencing was performed with immunoSEQ multiplex PCR; in TCRdb, only in-frame clones are kept and a portion is missing. The sample records tens of thousands of clones, more than 70% being singletons. The trim removed 0 bases at V and 8 bases at J, leaving 2 bases unmatched. The CDR3 runs 15 residues. The germline V gene has CDR1 SGHAT and CDR2 FQNNGV. This TCR was sampled from a woman aged 25 to 39 with progressive multifocal leukoencephalopathy. The V and J genes are TRBV11-2 and TRBJ2-1, with 12 bases lining up with TRBD2. Sequences were derived from PBMCs, sampled from a patient treated with natalizumab. CDR3 coding DNA: TGTGCCAGCAGCTTAGAACTAGCGGGGGGTGATGAGCAGTTCTTC. Amino acid sequence: CASSLELAGGDEQFF. The full variable domain, rest sourced from reference TRBV11-2 and TRBJ2-1, is EAGVAQSPRYKIIEKRQSVAFWCNPISGHATLYWYQQILGQGPKLLIQFQNNGVVDDSQLPKDRFSAERLKGVDSTLKIQPAKLEDSAVYLCASSLELAGGDEQFFGPGTRLTVL.